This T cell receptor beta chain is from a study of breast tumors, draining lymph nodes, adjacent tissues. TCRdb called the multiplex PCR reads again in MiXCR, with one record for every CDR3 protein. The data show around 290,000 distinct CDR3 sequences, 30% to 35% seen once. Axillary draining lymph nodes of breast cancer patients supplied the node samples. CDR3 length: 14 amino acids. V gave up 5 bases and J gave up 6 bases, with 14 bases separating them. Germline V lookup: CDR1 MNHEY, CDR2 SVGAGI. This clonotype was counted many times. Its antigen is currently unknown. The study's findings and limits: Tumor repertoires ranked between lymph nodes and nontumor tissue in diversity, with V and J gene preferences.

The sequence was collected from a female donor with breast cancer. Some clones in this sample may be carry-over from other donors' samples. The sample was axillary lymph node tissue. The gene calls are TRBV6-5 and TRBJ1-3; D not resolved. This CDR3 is CASSANRLLNTIYF. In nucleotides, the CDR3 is TGTGCCAGCAGTGCGAACCGCCTTTTAAACACCATATATTTT.